The sequence of this T cell receptor beta chain was determined in a study of blood T cells in healthy people across ages. Points from the study as a whole: Naive and antigen-experienced cells could not be conclusively compared, given unsorted PBMCs. Strong correlation linked observed beta diversity and percent naive T cells.

Regarding this clonotype: Its antigen is currently unknown.

Germline lookup yields CDR1 ENHRY and CDR2 SYGVKD. Trimming pared 4 bases from V and 1 base from J, leaving 9 bases between. The CDR3 spans 14 residues. Every sample yielded at least 6.5 million isolated PBMCs. A sample-barcoded 5' primer and a J-beta primer mix were used in a second PCR of roughly 7 to 11 cycles. In TCRdb, the 5' RACE reads were re-called with MiXCR into one record per CDR3 protein. The table lists about 380,000 distinct CDR3 sequences, over 45% of them singletons. V usage is TRBV10-3 and J usage is TRBJ2-3; D might be TRBD1 (5 bases). The sequence was obtained from a man between 60 and 75 years old in good health. The sequenced material came from blood. CDR3 region: CAISAGSGTDTQYF. The CDR3 DNA follows: TGTGCCATCAGTGCAGGGTCCGGCACAGATACGCAGTATTTT.